What follows are 11 T cell receptor beta chains derived from one specimen sequenced in a study of blood T cells in healthy people across ages. Next came a second PCR, run for about 7 to 12 cycles, which used a sample-barcoded 5' primer along with a J-beta primer mix. MiXCR, run by TCRdb on the 5' RACE reads, gives a single entry per CDR3 protein. Of roughly 730,000 distinct CDR3 sequences listed, 56% are singletons. Sequencing input: blood. The receptors stem from a man aged 35-49 years in good health.

V is TRBV5-1 and J is TRBJ2-7; 10 nucleotides line up with TRBD1. Losses at the gene ends were 4 bases for V and 2 bases for J; bases not matched to a gene: 9. Germline values: CDR1 SGHRS, CDR2 YFSETQ. CDR3 length: 16 amino acids. The CDR3 sequence is CASSPGQGNPTYEQYF. The CDR3 bases are TGCGCCAGCAGCCCGGGACAGGGGAATCCTACCTACGAGCAGTACTTC.

The chain links TRBV12-5 to TRBJ2-7, with a weak D call TRBD1 (5 bases). The germline V and J ends were trimmed by 7 bases and 3 bases, with 13 bases remaining between them. CDR3 size: 13 residues. Germline assignment: CDR1 LGHNT and CDR2 FRNRAP. The CDR3 sequence: CASARVTGYEQYF. The CDR3 DNA sequence: TGTGCTAGTGCTAGGGTCACAGGCTACGAGCAGTACTTC.

There are a few counts of this clonotype. The chain is built from TRBV27 and TRBJ1-2; D may be TRBD1 (5 bases). Germline lookup yields CDR1 MNHEY and CDR2 SMNVEV (reference sequence). With 2 bases removed from V and 8 bases from J, the gap between germline ends came to 12 bases. There are 13 residues in the CDR3. The CDR3 here is CASSLNRRSGYTF. DNA for the CDR3: TGTGCCAGCAGTTTAAACAGGAGGAGCGGCTACACCTTC.

The rearrangement links TRBV7-8 to TRBJ2-3, with 7 bases identical to TRBD2. CDR1 SGHVS and CDR2 FQNEAQ come from the germline V gene. Germline trimming cut 6 bases from V and 1 base from J; bases unmatched to any gene: 13. The CDR3 is 17 amino acids. Here the CDR3 DNA reads TGTGCCAGCAGTCAACTGGACGGCCGGGGGGGCACAGATACGCAGTATTTT. Translating gives CASSQLDGRGGTDTQYF.

CDR3 residues: CSARRTGGPDTQYF. In DNA form, the CDR3 reads TGCAGTGCTAGGAGGACAGGGGGACCAGATACGCAGTATTTT. The J gene is TRBJ2-3, the V gene TRBV20-1; TRBD1 matches 10 bases. Per germline, CDR1 DFQATT and CDR2 SNEGSKA (reference sequence). Trimming cost V 3 bases and J 4 bases; bases outside gene matches: 4. The CDR3 is made up of 14 amino acids.

The table lists this clonotype with a count of one. The chain employs TRBV20-1 and TRBJ2-5; 10 nucleotides line up with TRBD1. The J call may be wrong; the DNA end is better matched by TRBJ2-7. CDR1 and CDR2 (germline): DFQATT, SNEGSKA (reference sequence). The CDR3 contains 15 residues. The CDR3 sequence: CSAANSDRGEGEQYF. DNA for the CDR3: TGCAGTGCTGCCAACTCGGACAGGGGGGAAGGCGAGCAGTACTTC.

V is TRBV4-2 and J is TRBJ2-7, with 8 bases matching TRBD1. The CDR3 extends over 15 amino acids. The junction had 8 bases not matched to a gene; V was cut back by 1 base and J by 6 bases. CDR1 and CDR2 (germline): LGHNA, YNFKEQ. The CDR3 sequence: CASSQGMTGASEQYF. The DNA of the CDR3 is TGTGCCAGCAGCCAAGGGATGACAGGGGCTAGCGAGCAGTACTTC.

In its sample, this clonotype was seen a few times. The chain joins TRBV12-3 or TRBV12-4 to TRBJ1-4; D perhaps matches TRBD1 (5 bases). The CDR3 spans 15 residues. The V and J ends lost 3 bases and 8 bases respectively, with 16 bases between them. The chain's CDR3 is CASSFAGTGGEKLFF. The DNA of the CDR3 is TGTGCCAGCAGTTTTGCGGGGACTGGAGGAGAAAAACTGTTTTTT.

The V call is TRBV5-1, the J call TRBJ2-1; D call uncertain. The last part of the DNA fits TRBJ2-7 better; the J call may be wrong. Germline V gives CDR1 SGHRS, CDR2 YFSETQ. CDR3 length: 13 residues. CDR3 sequence: CASSRDQNNEQYF. The CDR3 coding sequence is TGCGCCAGCAGCAGAGACCAGAACAATGAGCAGTACTTC.

This chain links TRBV20-1 with TRBJ2-3; no definite D call. Trimming cost V 0 bases and J 0 bases, with 10 bases left between them. Per the germline V gene, CDR1 is DFQATT and CDR2 is SNEGSKA (reference sequence). This CDR3 contains 15 residues. CDR3 DNA: TGCAGTGCTAGAGATGGGCAGGACAGCACAGATACGCAGTATTTT. The encoded protein is CSARDGQDSTDTQYF.

This clonotype was seen only a few times. The V call is TRBV4-1, the J call TRBJ2-3, with a tentative D call TRBD2 (7 bases). Deletions cut 8 bases from V and 2 bases from J, with 17 bases between. Germline V gives CDR1 MGHRA, CDR2 YSYEKL. The CDR3 has 15 amino acids. In nucleotides, the CDR3 is TGCGCCAGCGGAGAAGCTGCGGGGGCCACAGATACGCAGTATTTT. Encoded protein: CASGEAAGATDTQYF.